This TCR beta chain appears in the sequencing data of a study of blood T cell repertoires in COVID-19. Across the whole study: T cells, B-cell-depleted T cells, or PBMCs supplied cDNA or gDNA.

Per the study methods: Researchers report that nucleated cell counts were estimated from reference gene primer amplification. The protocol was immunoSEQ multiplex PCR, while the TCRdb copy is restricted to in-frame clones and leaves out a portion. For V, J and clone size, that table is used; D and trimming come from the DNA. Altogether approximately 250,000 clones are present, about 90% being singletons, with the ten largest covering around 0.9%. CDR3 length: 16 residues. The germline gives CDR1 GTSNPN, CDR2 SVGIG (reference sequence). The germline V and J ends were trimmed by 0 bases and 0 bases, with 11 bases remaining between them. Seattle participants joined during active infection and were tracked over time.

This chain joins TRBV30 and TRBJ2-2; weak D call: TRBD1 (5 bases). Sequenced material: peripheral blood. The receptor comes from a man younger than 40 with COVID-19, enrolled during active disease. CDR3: CAWSVVSGPNTGELFF. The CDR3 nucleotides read TGTGCCTGGAGTGTAGTTTCAGGGCCGAACACCGGGGAGCTGTTTTTT. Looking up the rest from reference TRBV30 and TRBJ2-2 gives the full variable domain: SQTIHQWPATLVQPVGSPLSLECTVEGTSNPNLYWYRQAAGRGLQLLFYSVGIGQISSEVPQNLSASRPQDRQFILSSKKLLLSDSGFYLCAWSVVSGPNTGELFFGEGSRLTVL.